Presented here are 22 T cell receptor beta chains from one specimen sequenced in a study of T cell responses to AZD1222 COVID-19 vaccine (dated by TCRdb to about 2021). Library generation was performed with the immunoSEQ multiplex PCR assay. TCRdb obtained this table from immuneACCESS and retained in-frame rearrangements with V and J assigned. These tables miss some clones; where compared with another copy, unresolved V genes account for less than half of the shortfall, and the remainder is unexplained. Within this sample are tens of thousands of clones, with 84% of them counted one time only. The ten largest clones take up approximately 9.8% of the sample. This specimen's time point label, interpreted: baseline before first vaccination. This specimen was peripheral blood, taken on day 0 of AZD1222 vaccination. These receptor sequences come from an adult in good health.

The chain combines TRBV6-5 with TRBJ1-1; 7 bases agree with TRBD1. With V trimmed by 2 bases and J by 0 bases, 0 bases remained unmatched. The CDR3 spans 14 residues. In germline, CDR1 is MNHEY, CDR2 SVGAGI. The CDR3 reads CASSYQGVNTEAFF. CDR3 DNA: TGTGCCAGCAGTTACCAGGGGGTGAACACTGAAGCTTTCTTT.

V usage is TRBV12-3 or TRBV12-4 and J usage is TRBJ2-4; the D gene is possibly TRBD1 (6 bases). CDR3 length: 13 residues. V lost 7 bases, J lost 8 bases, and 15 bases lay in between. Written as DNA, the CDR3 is TGTGCCAGCACCACGGACAGTTGGGACATTCAGTACTTC. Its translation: CASTTDSWDIQYF.

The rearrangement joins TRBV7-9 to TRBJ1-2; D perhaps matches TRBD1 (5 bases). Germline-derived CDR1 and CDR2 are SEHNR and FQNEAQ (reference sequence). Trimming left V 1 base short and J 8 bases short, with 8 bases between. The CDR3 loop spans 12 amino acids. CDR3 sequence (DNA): TGTGCCAGCAGCTTAGATTGGGACGGCTACACCTTC. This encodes CASSLDWDGYTF.

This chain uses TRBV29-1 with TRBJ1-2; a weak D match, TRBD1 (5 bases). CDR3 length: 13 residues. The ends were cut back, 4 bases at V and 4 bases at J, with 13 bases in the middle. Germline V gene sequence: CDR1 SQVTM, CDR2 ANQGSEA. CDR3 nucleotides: TGCAGCGTTGGAAGGGGCCCTCTCTATGGCTACACCTTC. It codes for CSVGRGPLYGYTF.

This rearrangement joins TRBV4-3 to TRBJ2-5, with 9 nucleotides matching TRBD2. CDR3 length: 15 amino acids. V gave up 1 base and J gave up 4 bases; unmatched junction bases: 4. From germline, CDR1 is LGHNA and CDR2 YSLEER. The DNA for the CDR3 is TGCGCCAGCAGCCAAGGCGGGGGGGCCGGAGAGACCCAGTACTTC. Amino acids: CASSQGGGAGETQYF.

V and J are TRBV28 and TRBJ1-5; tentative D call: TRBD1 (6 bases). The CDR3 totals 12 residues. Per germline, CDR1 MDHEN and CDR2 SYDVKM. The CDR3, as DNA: TGTGCGACCGGGGGCCCCTATCAGCCCCAGCATTTT. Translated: CATGGPYQPQHF.

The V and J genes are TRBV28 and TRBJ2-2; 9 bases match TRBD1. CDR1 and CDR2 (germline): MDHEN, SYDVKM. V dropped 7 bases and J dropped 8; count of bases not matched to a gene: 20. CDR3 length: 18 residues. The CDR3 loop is CASNPLHGRDRVIGELFF. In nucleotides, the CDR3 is TGTGCCAGCAACCCCTTACACGGGCGGGACAGGGTAATTGGGGAGCTGTTTTTT.

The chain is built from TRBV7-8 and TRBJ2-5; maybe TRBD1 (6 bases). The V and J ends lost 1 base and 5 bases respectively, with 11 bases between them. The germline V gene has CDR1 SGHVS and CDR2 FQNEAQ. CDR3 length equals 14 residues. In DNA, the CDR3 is TGTGCCAGCAGCTTAGTAGGGGGTTCCGAGACCCAGTACTTC. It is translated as CASSLVGGSETQYF.

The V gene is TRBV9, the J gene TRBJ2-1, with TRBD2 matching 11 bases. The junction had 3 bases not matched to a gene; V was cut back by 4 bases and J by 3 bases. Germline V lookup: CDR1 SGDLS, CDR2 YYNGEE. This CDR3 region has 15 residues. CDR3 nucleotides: TGTGCCAGCAGCACCGGGACTAGCGGCTACAATGAGCAGTTCTTC. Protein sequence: CASSTGTSGYNEQFF.

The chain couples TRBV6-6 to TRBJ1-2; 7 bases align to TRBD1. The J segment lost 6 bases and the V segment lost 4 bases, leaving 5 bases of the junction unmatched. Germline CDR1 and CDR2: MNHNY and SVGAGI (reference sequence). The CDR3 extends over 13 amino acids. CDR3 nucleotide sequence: TGTGCCAGCAGTTCACAGGGGTTGAATGGCTACACCTTC. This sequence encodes CASSSQGLNGYTF.

CDR3 protein: CASSAEGGLAGTSTDTQYF. The CDR3 DNA sequence: TGTGCCAGCAGCGCGGAGGGAGGACTAGCGGGGACTAGCACAGATACGCAGTATTTT. The chain combines TRBV9 with TRBJ2-3; 12 bases are a match to TRBD2. After removal of 3 bases from V and 0 bases from J, the junction contained 11 bases not matched to a gene. The length of the CDR3 is 19 residues. The germline gives CDR1 SGDLS, CDR2 YYNGEE.

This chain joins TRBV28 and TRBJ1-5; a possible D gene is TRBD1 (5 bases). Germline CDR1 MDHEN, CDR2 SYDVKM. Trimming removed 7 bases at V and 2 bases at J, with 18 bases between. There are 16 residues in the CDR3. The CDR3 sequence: CASTSGTPEGNQPQHF. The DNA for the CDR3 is TGTGCCAGCACCTCCGGGACCCCTGAGGGCAATCAGCCCCAGCATTTT. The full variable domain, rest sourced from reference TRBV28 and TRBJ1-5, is DVKVTQSSRYLVKRTGEKVFLECVQDMDHENMFWYRQDPGLGLRLIYFSYDVKMKEKGDIPEGYSVSREKKERFSLILESASTNQTSMYLCASTSGTPEGNQPQHFGDGTRLSIL.

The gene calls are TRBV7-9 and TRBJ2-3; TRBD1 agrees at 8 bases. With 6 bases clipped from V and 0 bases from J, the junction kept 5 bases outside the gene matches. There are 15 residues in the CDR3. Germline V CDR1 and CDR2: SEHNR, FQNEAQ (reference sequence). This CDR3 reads CASSWGTGSTDTQYF. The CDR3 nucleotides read TGTGCCAGCAGTTGGGGGACAGGAAGCACAGATACGCAGTATTTT.

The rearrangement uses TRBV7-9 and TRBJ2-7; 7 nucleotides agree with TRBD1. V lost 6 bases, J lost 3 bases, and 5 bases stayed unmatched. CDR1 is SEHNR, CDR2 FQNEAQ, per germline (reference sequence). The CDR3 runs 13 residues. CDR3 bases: TGTGCCAGCAGTAGTACAGGGGTCTACGAGCAGTACTTC. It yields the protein CASSSTGVYEQYF. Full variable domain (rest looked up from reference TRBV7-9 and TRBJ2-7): DTGVSQNPRHKITKRGQNVTFRCDPISEHNRLYWYRQTLGQGPEFLTYFQNEAQLEKSRLLSDRFSAERPKGSFSTLEIQRTEQGDSAMYLCASSSTGVYEQYFGPGTRLTVT.

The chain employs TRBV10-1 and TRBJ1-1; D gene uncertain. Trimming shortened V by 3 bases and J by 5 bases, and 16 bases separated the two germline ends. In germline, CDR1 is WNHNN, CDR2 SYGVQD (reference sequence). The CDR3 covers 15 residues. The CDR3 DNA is TGCGCCAGCAGTGACGAGGGATCGGGAGAGACTGAAGCTTTCTTT. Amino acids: CASSDEGSGETEAFF.

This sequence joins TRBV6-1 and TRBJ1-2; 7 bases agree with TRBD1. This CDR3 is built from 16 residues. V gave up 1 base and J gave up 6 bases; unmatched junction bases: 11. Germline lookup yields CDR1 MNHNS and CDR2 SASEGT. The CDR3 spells CASSEGPADRVDGYTF. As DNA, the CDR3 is TGTGCCAGCAGTGAAGGCCCCGCTGACAGGGTAGATGGCTACACCTTC.

CDR3 nucleotide sequence: TGCGCCAGCAGCCAAGATTTGGTAACTAGCCCTGAAGCTTTCTTT. Its translation is CASSQDLVTSPEAFF. The gene calls are TRBV4-3 and TRBJ1-1, with D uncertain. The germline V gene has CDR1 LGHNA and CDR2 YSLEER. Trimming removed 0 bases from V and 6 bases from J, with 14 bases in between. This CDR3 has 15 residues.

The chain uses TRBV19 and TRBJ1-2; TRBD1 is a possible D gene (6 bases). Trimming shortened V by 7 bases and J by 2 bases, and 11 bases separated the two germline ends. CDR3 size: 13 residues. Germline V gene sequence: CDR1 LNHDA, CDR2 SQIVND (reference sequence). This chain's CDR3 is CASTRGQNYGYTF. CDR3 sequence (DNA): TGTGCCAGTACCCGAGGACAGAACTATGGCTACACCTTC.

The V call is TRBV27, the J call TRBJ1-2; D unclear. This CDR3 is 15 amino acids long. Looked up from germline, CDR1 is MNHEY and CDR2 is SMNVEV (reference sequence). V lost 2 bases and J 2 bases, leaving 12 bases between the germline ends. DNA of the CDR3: TGTGCCAGCAGTTTAAGGTTTGAGCGAAACTATGGCTACACCTTC. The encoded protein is CASSLRFERNYGYTF.

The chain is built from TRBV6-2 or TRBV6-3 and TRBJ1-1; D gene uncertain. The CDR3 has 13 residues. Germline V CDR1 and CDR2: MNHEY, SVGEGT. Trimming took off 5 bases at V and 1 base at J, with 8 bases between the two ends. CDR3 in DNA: TGTGCCAGCAGTACCAGAAGGAACACTGAAGCTTTCTTT. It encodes CASSTRRNTEAFF.

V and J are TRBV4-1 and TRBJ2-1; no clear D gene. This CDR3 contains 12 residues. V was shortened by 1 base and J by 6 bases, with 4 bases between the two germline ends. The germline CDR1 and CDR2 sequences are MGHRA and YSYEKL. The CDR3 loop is CASSQVTNEQFF. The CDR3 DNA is TGCGCCAGCAGCCAAGTGACCAATGAGCAGTTCTTC.

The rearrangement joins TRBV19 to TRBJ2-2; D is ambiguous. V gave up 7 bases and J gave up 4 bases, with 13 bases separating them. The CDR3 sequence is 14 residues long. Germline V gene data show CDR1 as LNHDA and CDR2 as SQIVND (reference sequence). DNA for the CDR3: TGTGCCAGTAACAATCTTCGGAGCACCGGGGAGCTGTTTTTT. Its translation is CASNNLRSTGELFF.